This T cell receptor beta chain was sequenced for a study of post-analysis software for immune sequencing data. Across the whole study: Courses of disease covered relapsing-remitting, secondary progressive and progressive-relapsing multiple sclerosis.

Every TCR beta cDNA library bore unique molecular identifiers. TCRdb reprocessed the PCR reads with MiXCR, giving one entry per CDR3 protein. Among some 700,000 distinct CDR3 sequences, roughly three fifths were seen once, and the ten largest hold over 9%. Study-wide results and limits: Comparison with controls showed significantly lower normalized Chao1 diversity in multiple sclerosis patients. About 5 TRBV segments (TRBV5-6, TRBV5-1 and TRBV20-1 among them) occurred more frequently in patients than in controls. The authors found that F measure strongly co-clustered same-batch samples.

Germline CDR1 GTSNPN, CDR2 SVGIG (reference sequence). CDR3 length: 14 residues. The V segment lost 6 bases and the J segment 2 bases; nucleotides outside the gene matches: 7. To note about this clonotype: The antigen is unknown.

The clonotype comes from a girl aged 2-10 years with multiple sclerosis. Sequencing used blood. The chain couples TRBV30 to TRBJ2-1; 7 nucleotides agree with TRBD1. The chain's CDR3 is CACMDRTTYNEQFF. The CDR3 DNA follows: TGTGCCTGCATGGACAGGACAACCTACAATGAGCAGTTCTTC.